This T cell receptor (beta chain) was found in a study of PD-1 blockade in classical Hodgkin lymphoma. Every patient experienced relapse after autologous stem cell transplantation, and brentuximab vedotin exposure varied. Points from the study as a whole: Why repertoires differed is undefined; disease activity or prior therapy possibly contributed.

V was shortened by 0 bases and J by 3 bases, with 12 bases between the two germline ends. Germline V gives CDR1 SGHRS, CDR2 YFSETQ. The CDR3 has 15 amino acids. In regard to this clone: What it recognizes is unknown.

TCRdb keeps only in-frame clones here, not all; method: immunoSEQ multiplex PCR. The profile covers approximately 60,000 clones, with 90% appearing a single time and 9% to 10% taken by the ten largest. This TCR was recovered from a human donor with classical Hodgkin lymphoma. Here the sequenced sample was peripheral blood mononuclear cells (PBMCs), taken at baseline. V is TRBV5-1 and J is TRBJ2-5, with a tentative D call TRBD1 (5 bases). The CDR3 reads CASSLESRAEETQYF. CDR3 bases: TGCGCCAGCAGCTTGGAAAGCAGGGCAGAAGAGACCCAGTACTTC.